This is a list of T cell receptor beta chains from one sample in a study of cytomegalovirus exposure and HLA in healthy donors. The data were produced by immunoSEQ multiplex PCR, yet TCRdb's version contains in-frame clones alone and is incomplete. The repertoire holds some 99,000 clones, with about 80% as singletons. What was sequenced was PBMCs. These receptors all stem from a woman between 50 and 59 years old in good health and CMV-seropositive. The CDR3 runs from the conserved cysteine through the conserved F or W. Fields, in order: V gene, D gene, J gene, clone size, CDR3 DNA, CDR3 protein. A D gene is named only where the DNA matches it firmly. Size is stated for part of the rows, as once, few or many counts, or as a class when the clone is expanded.

>TRBV18|.|TRBJ2-5|.
TGTGCCAGCTCGCCCCGGGGAGAGACCCAGTACTTC
CASSPRGETQYF
>TRBV9|TRBD2|TRBJ2-1|once
TGTGCCAGCAGCCCACGGGGGGTACTAGCGGGGGACAATGAGCAGTTCTTC
CASSPRGVLAGDNEQFF
>TRBV2|TRBD2|TRBJ2-1|.
TGTGCCAGCAGCGGGACTAGCGGGAGAAGCAATGAGCAGTTCTTC
CASSGTSGRSNEQFF
>TRBV7-2|TRBD2|TRBJ2-5|.
TGTGCCAGCAGCTTAGGACTAGCGGGAGAGACCCAGTACTTC
CASSLGLAGETQYF
>TRBV4-3|.|TRBJ1-2|.
TGCGCCAGCAGCCAACTTGTGGACTCTATCTATGGCTACACCTTC
CASSQLVDSIYGYTF
>TRBV6-1|.|TRBJ1-4|few
TGTGCCAGCAGTGAAGCGGGGGCGACTAATGAAAAACTGTTTTTT
CASSEAGATNEKLFF
>TRBV27|.|TRBJ2-3|.
TGTGCCAGCAGTCAGGACAGTAGCACAGATACGCAGTATTTT
CASSQDSSTDTQYF
>TRBV7-9|.|TRBJ2-7|.
TGTGCCAGCAGCCGGGATGGGGACGAGCAGTACTTC
CASSRDGDEQYF
>TRBV9|.|TRBJ2-1|.
TGTGCCAGCAGCGATGGCGGGGTCTACAATGAGCAGTTCTTC
CASSDGGVYNEQFF
>TRBV18|.|TRBJ1-1|.
TGTGCCAGCTCACAGGGGGTGAACACTGAAGCTTTCTTT
CASSQGVNTEAFF
>TRBV29-1|TRBD1|TRBJ1-1|.
TGCAGCGTCCACAGGGGGGGGGTTGGGAACACTGAAGCTTTCTTT
CSVHRGGVGNTEAFF
>TRBV5-8|TRBD2|TRBJ2-1|.
TGTGCCAACCTTTGGGGGGGGTTTGATGGCAATGAGCAGTTCTTC
CANLWGGFDGNEQFF
>TRBV18|TRBD2|TRBJ2-1|.
TGTGCCAGCTCCTCCGGGACTAGCGGCTACAATGAGCAGTTCTTC
CASSSGTSGYNEQFF
>TRBV7-8|.|TRBJ1-4|.
TGTGCCAGCAGCCAAACGCGATCGGGGAAGTATGAAAAACTGTTTTTT
CASSQTRSGKYEKLFF
>TRBV4-3|.|TRBJ2-1|.
TGCGCCAGCAGCCAAGATCCCAGCGCCGTATACAATGAGCAGTTCTTC
CASSQDPSAVYNEQFF
>TRBV27|.|TRBJ1-2|.
TGTGCCAGCACCCAAAACCCAGGGTCAGGCTACACCTTC
CASTQNPGSGYTF
>TRBV6-6|.|TRBJ2-7|once
TGTGCCAGCACCTTAGAGAACGAGCAGTACTTC
CASTLENEQYF
>TRBV4-1|TRBD1|TRBJ2-7|once
TGCGCCAGCAGCCAAGATAGGGGGCAGGCCTACGAGCAGTACTTC
CASSQDRGQAYEQYF
>TRBV4-2|.|TRBJ2-3|.
TGTGCCAGCAGCTCACGCGCTAGTGTCGATACGCAGTATTTT
CASSSRASVDTQYF
>TRBV7-7|TRBD1|TRBJ2-1|.
TGTGCTAGCAGCCGCGGACAGGGTGAAGGTGAGCAGTTCTTC
CASSRGQGEGEQFF
>TRBV7-9|TRBD1|TRBJ1-2|.
TGTGCCAGCAGCCGTTTCCGACAGGGTAACTATGGCTACACCTTC
CASSRFRQGNYGYTF
>TRBV15|TRBD1|TRBJ1-5|.
TGTGCCACCCGTAGGGACAGCTTTAGCAATCAGCCCCAGCATTTT
CATRRDSFSNQPQHF
>TRBV18|.|TRBJ2-7|few
TGTGCCAGCTCACCCGACTCCTCGAGCTCCTACGAGCAGTACTTC
CASSPDSSSSYEQYF
>TRBV18|TRBD1|TRBJ1-5|.
TGTGCCAGCTCTTCAGGGGGCTATAGCAATCAGCCCCAGCATTTT
CASSSGGYSNQPQHF
>TRBV5-1|TRBD1|TRBJ1-4|.
TGCGCCAGCAGCTTGGCCGGGGGACAGAATGAAAAACTGTTTTTT
CASSLAGGQNEKLFF
>TRBV5-4|TRBD2|TRBJ2-1|.
TGTGCCAGCAGCTTAGCGGGACTAGTGGAGAATGAGCAGTTCTTC
CASSLAGLVENEQFF
>TRBV11-3|.|TRBJ1-1|.
TGTGCCAGCAGCCGGGGCGGGGGCTCGGGGACTGAAGCTTTCTTT
CASSRGGGSGTEAFF
>TRBV5-6|TRBD2|TRBJ2-2|.
TGTGCCAGCAACTTTAGGTCTGGCGGGAGTATGTATGGGGAGCTGTTTTTT
CASNFRSGGSMYGELFF
>TRBV19|.|TRBJ2-1|.
TGTGCCAGTAGTATAGAGGACTTCAACAATGAGCAGTTCTTC
CASSIEDFNNEQFF
>TRBV4-3|TRBD1|TRBJ1-6|.
TGCGCCAGCAGCCAAGGCCGGACAGGTGGTTCACCCCTCCACTTT
CASSQGRTGGSPLHF
>TRBV5-4|TRBD2|TRBJ2-1|.
TGTGCCAGCAGCATTAGCGGGGGGGCAGGTGAGCAGTTCTTC
CASSISGGAGEQFF
>TRBV25-1|TRBD1|TRBJ2-7|.
TGTGCCAGCAGGCCGCTACCGGGGACAGGGAGCTCCTACGAGCAGTACTTC
CASRPLPGTGSSYEQYF
>TRBV7-9|.|TRBJ2-2|.
TGTGCCAGCAGCTTAATTGCCGCAGCGGGCACCGGGGAGCTGTTTTTT
CASSLIAAAGTGELFF
>TRBV19|.|TRBJ1-2|once
TGTGCCAGTAGTTTTAGTCGGGGGACCAACTATGGCTACACCTTC
CASSFSRGTNYGYTF
>TRBV7-3|.|TRBJ2-1|few
TGTGCCAGCAGCTTGGCCGGGAGTGTGTCCTACAATGAGCAGTTCTTC
CASSLAGSVSYNEQFF
>TRBV25-1|TRBD1|TRBJ1-1|few
TGTGCCAGCAGGACAGGGGTGAACACTGAAGCTTTCTTT
CASRTGVNTEAFF
>TRBV7-8|.|TRBJ2-7|.
TGTGCCAGCAGCTTAGTCGCGGGCCACAGCTCCTACGAGCAGTACTTC
CASSLVAGHSSYEQYF